This T cell receptor beta chain was recorded in a study of blood T cell repertoires in COVID-19. Background on the study: T cells, B-cell-depleted T cells, or PBMCs supplied cDNA or gDNA.

V gave up 6 bases and J gave up 0 bases, with 15 bases separating them. Germline CDR1 reads SGHVS; CDR2 reads FQNEAQ. This CDR3 comprises 15 residues. In the source study's methods: By means of reference gene primer amplification, nucleated cell counts were estimated. Assay used: immunoSEQ multiplex PCR; TCRdb lists only in-frame clones, some missing. V, J and clone size reflect that table, while D and trimming were determined from the DNA. The data show approximately 220,000 clones, with about four fifths seen just once and about 2.5% held by the top ten. The receptor's source is a woman between 40 and 50 years old with active or convalescent COVID-19. The sequencing input was peripheral blood. The chain is built from TRBV7-8 and TRBJ2-7, with a weak D call TRBD2 (7 bases). The CDR3 DNA reads TGTGCCAGCAGATCAGAGGGGGGGCCCTCCTACGAGCAGTACTTC. This codes for CASRSEGGPSYEQYF. Variable domain in full (rest from reference TRBV7-8 and TRBJ2-7): GAGVSQSPRYKVAKRGQDVALRCDPISGHVSLFWYQQALGQGPEFLTYFQNEAQLDKSGLPSDRFFAERPEGSVSTLKIQRTQQEDSAVYLCASRSEGGPSYEQYFGPGTRLTVT.